The present entry profiles one TCR beta chain with its context. This entry belongs to a study of blood T cell repertoires in COVID-19. Study overall: The origin of the acute and convalescent COVID-19 samples was the United States, Italy and Spain. PBMCs, B-cell-depleted T cells, or T cells were the source of the cDNA or gDNA that made up the material.

The CDR3 has 15 amino acids. Authors' analysis steps: For nucleated cells, counts were estimated from reference gene primer amplification. Data came from immunoSEQ multiplex PCR; TCRdb stores just in-frame clones and leaves some out. The V and J calls and clone size were taken over from that table, and D and trimming were inferred from the DNA. Among 190,000 or so clones listed, about 87% were seen once. Sequencing used peripheral blood. The clonotype originates from a man in his forties or fifties with active or convalescent COVID-19. The chain is built from TRBV21-1 and TRBJ2-1; the table's D gene call, TRBD2, was not cross checked with the DNA. TRBV21-1 is reported as a pseudogene. CDR3 residues: CASSKEERRYNEQFF. CDR3 nucleotide sequence: TGTGCCAGCAGCAAAGAGGAGCGTCGATACAATGAGCAGTTCTTC.